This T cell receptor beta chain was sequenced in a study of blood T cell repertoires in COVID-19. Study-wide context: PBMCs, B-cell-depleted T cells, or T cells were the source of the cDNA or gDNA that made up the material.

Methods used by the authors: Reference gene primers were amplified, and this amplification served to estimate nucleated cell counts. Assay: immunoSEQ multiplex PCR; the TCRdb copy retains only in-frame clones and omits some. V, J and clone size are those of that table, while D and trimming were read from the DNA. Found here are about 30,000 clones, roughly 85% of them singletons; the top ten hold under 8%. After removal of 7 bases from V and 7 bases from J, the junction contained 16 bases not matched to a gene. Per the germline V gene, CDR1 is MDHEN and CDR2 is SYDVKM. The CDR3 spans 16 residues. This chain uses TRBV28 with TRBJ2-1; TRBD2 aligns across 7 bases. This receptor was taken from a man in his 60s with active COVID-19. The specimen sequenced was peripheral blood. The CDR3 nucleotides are TGTGCCAGCACCCCCGCCGCGGGAGCGGGGATAAATGAGCAGTTCTTC. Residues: CASTPAAGAGINEQFF.